This TCR beta chain was found in a study of T-cell reconstitution after alpha-beta-depleted transplantation in children (dated by TCRdb to about 2016). General notes on the study: T-cell immune reconstitution after TCRalphabeta/CD19-depleted allogeneic hematopoietic cell transplantation in children was quantitatively tracked in the study by means of TCR repertoire profiling. General study outcomes and caveats: Apparently early alphabetaT-cell count recovery about two months after transplant reportedly relied on only several hundred rapidly expanded clones derived from non-depleted graft cells. In some patients, the high TCRbeta diversity seen at day 60 was put down to recipient T cells and intrathymic progenitors that had survived conditioning. The frequencies of hyperexpanded clones fell over the following months, and after one year, T-cell counts and TCRbeta diversity were mostly attributed to newly produced T cells.

Preparation of the library involved PCR. TCRdb lists the instrument as Illumina HiSeq 2500. To normalize quantification of the TCRbeta repertoire, the TCR libraries were built with molecular barcoding that relied on unique molecular identifiers. TCRdb trimmed the raw reads at Q25, called clones with MiXCR and kept productive beta chains. Here each entry gathers all rows of one CDR3 protein and keeps the most common genes and DNA. The sample contains 450,000 to 550,000 distinct CDR3 sequences, over 9.5% of them found a single time. The ten largest make up 11% to 15% of the sample. There are a few counts of this clonotype. Its antigen is still unknown. It has no much larger one-base neighbor in the sample; base qualities were not kept. V sheds 8 bases and J sheds 1 base, leaving 9 bases between their ends. CDR1 MNHEY and CDR2 SVGAGI were looked up in the germline V gene. Taken from cysteine to phenylalanine, the CDR3 has 13 residues. Just CDR3 DNA is preserved here, 39 bases in frame from base 1.

Taken with the paper, the label for treatment or condition translates to: allogeneic hematopoietic cell transplantation with graft depleted of TCRalphabeta T cells and CD19 B cells. Transplant recipients were children who received TCRalphabeta/CD19-depleted allogeneic hematopoietic cell grafts. The sequence was collected from a female patient aged 2-15 years who had a stem cell transplant for aplastic anemia, so the T cells may come from the graft donor. Sequenced material: PBMCs, mostly from graft donor cells, taken 180 days after TCRalphabeta/CD19-depleted stem cell transplant. The sequence joins TRBV6-5 to TRBJ1-3, with an unclear D gene assignment. The CDR3 reads as follows: CASERTSGNTIYF. The sequenced DNA: TGTGCCAGCGAACGGACGTCTGGAAACACCATATATTTT.